One and the same sample provided the 28 T cell receptor beta chains below, sequenced in a study of cytomegalovirus exposure and HLA in healthy donors. PCR involved 60 Vbeta and 13 Jbeta primers. Data came from immunoSEQ multiplex PCR; TCRdb stores just in-frame clones and leaves some out. The sample yields 310,000 or so clones, 80% to 90% seen once. Input material: PBMCs. The source is a woman aged 18-29 years in good health and CMV-seronegative.

The chain joins TRBV4-2 to TRBJ1-5; TRBD1 might be the D (5 bases). The CDR3 extends over 15 amino acids. V gave up 5 bases and J gave up 4 bases, with 15 bases separating them. Germline V lookup: CDR1 LGHNA, CDR2 YNFKEQ. The CDR3 reads CASSDDSKGNQPQHF. CDR3 sequence (DNA): TGTGCCAGCAGCGACGACTCTAAGGGGAATCAGCCCCAGCATTTT.

The chain joins TRBV7-2 to TRBJ2-5; a possible D gene is TRBD1 (6 bases). With the DNA end fitting TRBJ2-7 better, the J assignment may be wrong. This CDR3 has 15 amino acids. Per the germline V gene, CDR1 is SGHTA and CDR2 is FQGNSA. The CDR3 nucleotides are TGTGCCAGCAGCTTCACCACAGGGATTCCCTACGAGCAGTACTTC. It specifies CASSFTTGIPYEQYF.

The V call is TRBV2, the J call TRBJ2-1; TRBD2 agrees at 9 bases. V trimming: 7 bases; J trimming: 4 bases; junction bases outside the gene matches: 5. Germline V gives CDR1 SNHLY, CDR2 FYNNEI. The CDR3 length is 14 residues. The DNA of the CDR3 is TGTGCCAGCATGCTAGCGGGGCCATACAATGAGCAGTTCTTC. As protein: CASMLAGPYNEQFF.

This clone appeared once. The rearrangement joins TRBV5-4 to TRBJ1-2; D is uncertain. V was shortened by 1 base and J by 1 base, with 11 bases between the two germline ends. The CDR3 loop spans 15 amino acids. Germline V CDR1 and CDR2: SGHNT, YYREEE (reference sequence). The CDR3 nucleotides are TGTGCCAGCAGCTTGCCCCCCGGACTTAACTATGGCTACACCTTC. This encodes CASSLPPGLNYGYTF. The full variable domain, completed using reference TRBV5-4 and TRBJ1-2, is ETGVTQSPTHLIKTRGQQVTLRCSSQSGHNTVSWYQQALGQGPQFIFQYYREEENGRGNFPPRFSGLQFPNYSSELNVNALELDDSALYLCASSLPPGLNYGYTFGSGTRLTVV.

The chain combines TRBV5-1 with TRBJ2-5; unclear D gene. Germline V lookup: CDR1 SGHRS, CDR2 YFSETQ. This CDR3 comprises 12 residues. V lost 4 bases and J lost 5, with 9 bases in between. The CDR3 nucleotides are TGCGCCAGCAGCCCCGAGTTGGAGACCCAGTACTTC. As protein: CASSPELETQYF.

Concerning this clone: The same CDR3 is also encoded by other DNA sequences in this sample. V and J are TRBV19 and TRBJ1-5; 8 bases map to TRBD1. In germline, CDR1 is LNHDA, CDR2 SQIVND (reference sequence). CDR3 length: 14 residues. V lost 4 bases, J lost 1 base, and 0 bases stayed unmatched. As DNA, the CDR3 is TGTGCCAGTAGTAGACAGGGGAGCAATCAGCCCCAGCATTTT. It codes for CASSRQGSNQPQHF.

The chain combines TRBV11-2 with TRBJ2-1; 16 bases are shared with TRBD2. CDR3 length: 17 amino acids. Germline CDR1 reads SGHAT; CDR2 reads FQNNGV. The junction had 10 bases not matched to a gene; V was cut back by 5 bases and J by 9 bases. The CDR3 DNA follows: TGTGCCAGCAGCCAACTTGGGACTAGCGGGGGGGTAGGTGAGCAGTTCTTC. This codes for CASSQLGTSGGVGEQFF.

This clone was seen just once. DNA of the CDR3: TGTGCCATCAGTGAGCCGAGAGTTACTAGCGGGGGCCGATCCCTCATTAGCACAGATACGCAGTATTTT. Its translation is CAISEPRVTSGGRSLISTDTQYF. This chain uses TRBV10-3 with TRBJ2-3, with TRBD2 matching over 11 bases. V lost 2 bases to trimming and J lost 0 bases; unmatched junction nucleotides: 22. The CDR3 length is 23 residues. CDR1 and CDR2 (germline): ENHRY, SYGVKD.

The rearrangement uses TRBV10-3 and TRBJ2-3, with D unresolved. Germline assignment: CDR1 ENHRY and CDR2 SYGVKD. The CDR3 contains 11 residues. Trimming took off 8 bases at V and 2 bases at J, with 5 bases between the two ends. The chain's CDR3 is CAIGDTDTQYF. The CDR3 DNA sequence: TGTGCCATCGGAGACACAGATACGCAGTATTTT.

The chain uses TRBV5-4 and TRBJ2-5; 8 bases align to TRBD2. The V gene end was trimmed by 4 bases and the J gene end by 0 bases; junction bases not matched to a gene: 8. This CDR3 is built from 16 residues. Germline V CDR1 and CDR2: SGHNT, YYREEE (reference sequence). DNA for the CDR3: TGTGCCAGCAGCACAAAAGCGGGGGATAACCAAGAGACCCAGTACTTC. It yields the protein CASSTKAGDNQETQYF. Full variable domain (rest looked up from reference TRBV5-4 and TRBJ2-5): ETGVTQSPTHLIKTRGQQVTLRCSSQSGHNTVSWYQQALGQGPQFIFQYYREEENGRGNFPPRFSGLQFPNYSSELNVNALELDDSALYLCASSTKAGDNQETQYFGPGTRLLVL.

The CDR3 coding sequence is TGCGCCAGCAGTGCAGGATATCTCCAGGGGGGCTACACCTTC. Its translation: CASSAGYLQGGYTF. The V and J genes are TRBV10-2 and TRBJ1-2, with a tentative D call TRBD1 (6 bases). The CDR3 length is 14 residues. Trimming took off 4 bases at V and 8 bases at J, with 17 bases between the two ends. Germline V gene lookup returns CDR1 WSHSY and CDR2 SAAADI.

This chain joins TRBV10-3 and TRBJ2-7; 7 bases align to TRBD2. CDR1 and CDR2 from the germline V gene are ENHRY and SYGVKD. V gave up 5 bases and J gave up 5 bases; unmatched junction bases: 12. This CDR3 has 15 residues. Here the CDR3 DNA reads TGTGCCATCAGTACTTCAAGCGGGGCCGTCCACGAGCAGTACTTC. Translating it yields CAISTSSGAVHEQYF.

The chain employs TRBV4-2 and TRBJ1-4; D call uncertain. Germline CDR1 is LGHNA and CDR2 is YNFKEQ. This CDR3 contains 20 residues. The V end lost 1 base, the J end lost 0 bases, and 21 bases lay between the germline ends. The CDR3 here is CASSQVEGGGALATNEKLFF. In DNA form, the CDR3 reads TGTGCCAGCAGCCAAGTCGAGGGCGGAGGCGCCCTCGCAACTAATGAAAAACTGTTTTTT.

This clone has a single count. The rearrangement joins TRBV5-6 to TRBJ2-5; 8 bases fit TRBD2. The J segment lost 0 bases and the V segment lost 4 bases, leaving 8 bases of the junction unmatched. The CDR3 sequence is 16 residues long. The germline V gene has CDR1 SGHDT and CDR2 YYEEEE. CDR3: CASSLKRERYQETQYF. CDR3 bases: TGTGCCAGCAGCCTTAAGCGGGAGAGGTACCAAGAGACCCAGTACTTC.

The chain couples TRBV10-1 to TRBJ1-2; no definite D call. The V end lost 0 bases, the J end lost 7 bases, and 18 bases lay between the germline ends. The CDR3 contains 16 residues. The germline CDR1 and CDR2 sequences are WNHNN and SYGVQD (reference sequence). CDR3 residues: CASSESSGGGISGYTF. Written as DNA, the CDR3 is TGCGCCAGCAGTGAGTCGAGTGGCGGAGGGATAAGTGGCTACACCTTC.

The gene calls are TRBV19 and TRBJ1-6, with 8 bases identical to TRBD1. CDR3 size: 14 residues. The V gene end was trimmed by 6 bases and the J gene end by 6 bases; junction bases not matched to a gene: 4. Germline lookup yields CDR1 LNHDA and CDR2 SQIVND (reference sequence). This CDR3 is CASRSDRGNSPLHF. The CDR3 region has the DNA TGTGCCAGTAGGTCAGACAGGGGTAATTCACCCCTCCACTTT.

This rearrangement joins TRBV2 to TRBJ1-1; D remains unclear. V shed 3 bases and J shed 6 bases, with 11 bases lying between them. The CDR3 consists of 13 residues. Germline lookup yields CDR1 SNHLY and CDR2 FYNNEI. The CDR3 region has the DNA TGTGCCAGCAGTGAGCTAATGGTCTCTGAAGCTTTCTTT. Protein: CASSELMVSEAFF.

The chain joins TRBV7-6 to TRBJ1-4; 8 bases line up with TRBD1. The V and J ends lost 3 bases and 2 bases, in that order; junction bases with no gene match: 2. The CDR3 runs 15 residues. From germline, CDR1 is SGHVS and CDR2 FNYEAQ. This CDR3 is CASSLTGVTNEKLFF. DNA of the CDR3: TGTGCCAGCAGCTTGACAGGGGTGACTAATGAAAAACTGTTTTTT.

The rearrangement links TRBV19 to TRBJ2-2, with TRBD1 matching over 9 bases. Germline V CDR1 and CDR2: LNHDA, SQIVND (reference sequence). V lost 1 base, J lost 4 bases, and 4 bases stayed unmatched. CDR3 size: 16 residues. The CDR3 DNA is TGTGCCAGTAGTATAGGAAACAGGGGGCGCACCGGGGAGCTGTTTTTT. This sequence encodes CASSIGNRGRTGELFF.

The V call is TRBV9, the J call TRBJ1-3; D is ambiguous. Germline values: CDR1 SGDLS, CDR2 YYNGEE. V lost 0 bases and J 0 bases, leaving 4 bases between the germline ends. The CDR3 consists of 14 residues. In DNA, the CDR3 is TGTGCCAGCAGCGTAGCCATCTCTGGAAACACCATATATTTT. Protein: CASSVAISGNTIYF.

The V gene is TRBV27, the J gene TRBJ2-5, with 7 bases that match TRBD1. Germline V gene sequence: CDR1 MNHEY, CDR2 SMNVEV (reference sequence). Trimming removed 2 bases from V and 5 bases from J; junction bases left unmatched: 8. This CDR3 spans 15 amino acids. The chain's CDR3 is CASSLIVGGVETQYF. DNA of the CDR3: TGTGCCAGCAGTTTAATAGTAGGGGGCGTTGAGACCCAGTACTTC.

The genes are TRBV18 and TRBJ1-2, with TRBD1 identical over 9 bases. Germline CDR1 reads KGHSH; CDR2 reads LQKENI. CDR3 length: 15 amino acids. With V trimmed by 6 bases and J by 4 bases, 9 bases remained unmatched. Here the CDR3 reads CASSPGTGTAYGYTF. CDR3 DNA: TGTGCCAGCTCTCCCGGGACAGGGACGGCCTATGGCTACACCTTC.

CDR3 sequence reads: CASSLGQGAYEQYF. The DNA of the CDR3 is TGTGCCAGTAGTCTTGGACAGGGGGCCTACGAGCAGTACTTC. V and J are TRBV19 and TRBJ2-7; 10 bases are a match to TRBD1. The V gene end was trimmed by 5 bases and the J gene end by 2 bases; junction bases not matched to a gene: 3. Germline V lookup: CDR1 LNHDA, CDR2 SQIVND (reference sequence). This CDR3 comprises 14 residues.

The CDR3 loop reads CASSLGSGSGNTIYF. The CDR3 DNA sequence: TGCGCCAGCAGCTTGGGTTCGGGGTCTGGAAACACCATATATTTT. The chain couples TRBV5-1 to TRBJ1-3; no clear D. Trimming stripped 0 bases from V and 1 base from J, with 8 bases between. Germline values: CDR1 SGHRS, CDR2 YFSETQ. The CDR3 runs to 15 residues.

J is TRBJ2-1 and V is TRBV19, with a weak D call TRBD2 (5 bases). Germline V lookup: CDR1 LNHDA, CDR2 SQIVND (reference sequence). The CDR3 is 14 amino acids. V lost 8 bases to trimming and J lost 1 base, with 12 bases between them. This CDR3 is CASSSWTSYNEQFF. CDR3 bases: TGTGCCAGTTCCAGCTGGACTTCCTACAATGAGCAGTTCTTC.

The chain uses TRBV5-1 and TRBJ2-7; D may be TRBD2 (6 bases). The V gene lost 0 bases and the J gene lost 4 bases, with 8 bases spanning the gap. CDR3 length: 13 residues. Germline lookup yields CDR1 SGHRS and CDR2 YFSETQ. The CDR3 nucleotides are TGCGCCAGCAGCTTGGTGGAGGGTTACGAGCAGTACTTC. It yields the protein CASSLVEGYEQYF. Based on the CDR3 plus reference TRBV5-1 and TRBJ2-7, the full variable domain is KAGVTQTPRYLIKTRGQQVTLSCSPISGHRSVSWYQQTPGQGLQFLFEYFSETQRNKGNFPGRFSGRQFSNSRSEMNVSTLELGDSALYLCASSLVEGYEQYFGPGTRLTVT.

The count of this clone is one. The chain uses TRBV5-4 and TRBJ2-7, with D tentatively TRBD2 (7 bases). The CDR3 consists of 15 residues. V lost 0 bases, J lost 1 base, and 11 bases lay in between. CDR1 and CDR2 from the germline V gene are SGHNT and YYREEE (reference sequence). CDR3 sequence: CASSLAAGASYEQYF. CDR3 nucleotide sequence: TGTGCCAGCAGCTTGGCGGCGGGGGCGTCCTACGAGCAGTACTTC.

This rearrangement joins TRBV27 to TRBJ1-1, with D possibly being TRBD1 (5 bases). CDR1 MNHEY and CDR2 SMNVEV come from the germline V gene (reference sequence). The CDR3 runs 14 residues. The germline V and J ends were trimmed by 3 bases and 0 bases, with 8 bases remaining between them. The CDR3 DNA sequence: TGTGCCAGCAGTTTGGCAGGGATGAACACTGAAGCTTTCTTT. Protein sequence: CASSLAGMNTEAFF.